The 19 T cell receptor beta chains in this list originate from one sample, sequenced in a study of CD8+ T cells in alopecia areata. TCR sequencing used cDNA made by reverse transcription of extracted RNA. Sequencing used immunoSEQ multiplex PCR; TCRdb keeps in-frame clones, though not all of them. This sample has 160,000 or so clones, with roughly 63% found just once. Stated treatment: oral pan-JAK inhibitor, 5-10 mg twice daily. The sample was CD4+ T cells sorted from blood, taken at approximately week 60, from a patient treated with tofacitinib. Receptors were obtained from a human donor with alopecia areata.

This clone occurred a few times. The chain employs TRBV4-1 and TRBJ1-1; the D gene is possibly TRBD1 (5 bases). This CDR3 spans 14 amino acids. CDR1 and CDR2 from the germline V gene are MGHRA and YSYEKL. Deletions cut 4 bases from V and 1 base from J, with 10 bases between. CDR3 region: CASSPGQQNTEAFF. In DNA, the CDR3 is TGCGCCAGCAGCCCAGGACAACAGAACACTGAAGCTTTCTTT.

This chain connects TRBV7-2 to TRBJ2-5; D gene ambiguous. Germline CDR1 SGHTA, CDR2 FQGNSA. The V end was cut by 5 bases, the J end by 5 bases, with 18 bases between. There are 15 residues in the CDR3. The CDR3 nucleotides are TGTGCCAGCAGCCCGGGCCGTCCTCGTAGGGAGACCCAGTACTTC. It codes for CASSPGRPRRETQYF.

V and J are TRBV7-3 and TRBJ2-7; possibly TRBD1 for D (5 bases). Germline values: CDR1 SGHTA, CDR2 FQGTGA. Trimming took off 2 bases at V and 3 bases at J, with 11 bases between the two ends. This CDR3 has 14 amino acids. CDR3 bases: TGTGCCAGCAGCTTATATCCAGGGCGCTACGAGCAGTACTTC. This translates into CASSLYPGRYEQYF.

This sequence joins TRBV7-2 and TRBJ1-2, with D unresolved. The CDR3 length is 12 residues. The V end lost 6 bases, the J end lost 8 bases, and 13 bases lay between the germline ends. Germline V CDR1 and CDR2: SGHTA, FQGNSA. CDR3 DNA sequence: TGTGCCAGCAGTGGACCTGGATGGGGCTACACCTTC. It specifies CASSGPGWGYTF.

The chain couples TRBV7-6 to TRBJ2-5; TRBD2 agrees at 9 bases. Germline CDR1 SGHVS, CDR2 FNYEAQ. This CDR3 has 15 amino acids. Trimming removed 5 bases from V and 3 bases from J; junction bases left unmatched: 7. The CDR3 loop is CASSLSSSGEETQYF. In DNA form, the CDR3 reads TGTGCCAGCAGCCTTTCCTCTAGCGGGGAAGAGACCCAGTACTTC.

This sequence joins TRBV10-3 and TRBJ2-5; 9 nucleotides line up with TRBD2. The CDR3 has 14 residues. The germline V gene encodes CDR1 ENHRY and CDR2 SYGVKD. With V trimmed by 7 bases and J by 5 bases, 8 bases remained unmatched. Here the CDR3 DNA reads TGTGCCATCACATCGGGGGGACTAGCCGAGACCCAGTACTTC. Protein: CAITSGGLAETQYF.

V is TRBV12-5 and J is TRBJ1-6; TRBD1 aligns across 7 bases. The CDR3 spans 17 residues. The germline CDR1 and CDR2 sequences are LGHNT and FRNRAP. Losses at the gene ends were 3 bases for V and 7 bases for J; bases not matched to a gene: 12. The CDR3 region has the DNA TGTGCTAGTGGTTTTGTTGACAGGGCTATGAGAAATTCACCCCTCCACTTT. It is translated as CASGFVDRAMRNSPLHF.

This clone has just one count. This chain joins TRBV2 and TRBJ1-5; no firm D call. CDR1 and CDR2 (germline): SNHLY, FYNNEI. Trimming pared 4 bases from V and 5 bases from J, leaving 12 bases between. The CDR3 consists of 14 residues. The CDR3 sequence: CASSGTSNYQPQHF. The CDR3 region has the DNA TGTGCCAGCAGTGGAACCAGTAACTATCAGCCCCAGCATTTT.

The chain employs TRBV5-1 and TRBJ2-2; 7 nucleotides line up with TRBD1. There are 14 residues in the CDR3. Trimming cost V 4 bases and J 4 bases; bases outside gene matches: 4. CDR1 and CDR2 from the germline V gene are SGHRS and YFSETQ. The CDR3 DNA sequence: TGCGCCAGCAGCGACAGGGTTTTCACCGGGGAGCTGTTTTTT. Translation gives CASSDRVFTGELFF.

The J gene is TRBJ1-2, the V gene TRBV7-2, with D possibly matching TRBD1 (5 bases). Germline values: CDR1 SGHTA, CDR2 FQGNSA. The CDR3 spans 14 residues. V lost 1 base to trimming and J lost 4 bases, with 10 bases between them. The CDR3 DNA reads as TGTGCCAGCAGCTTAGATACAGGCGGCTATGGCTACACCTTC. Protein sequence: CASSLDTGGYGYTF.

This clone was counted only a few times. V and J are TRBV29-1 and TRBJ2-2, with D tentatively TRBD2 (5 bases). Trimming removed 1 base at V and 6 bases at J, with 15 bases between. This CDR3 is 15 amino acids long. In germline, CDR1 is SQVTM, CDR2 ANQGSEA. CDR3 sequence reads: CSVEVTSGGSGELFF. Here the CDR3 DNA reads TGCAGCGTTGAAGTAACGTCAGGCGGGTCCGGGGAGCTGTTTTTT.

A few counts support this clone. This rearrangement joins TRBV6-4 to TRBJ2-1; 9 bases are shared with TRBD2. The germline V gene has CDR1 MRHNA and CDR2 SNTAGT. V shed 4 bases and J 2 bases; nucleotides not matched to a gene: 0. The CDR3 consists of 14 residues. DNA of the CDR3: TGTGCCAGCAGTGGACTAGCGGCCTACAATGAGCAGTTCTTC. As protein: CASSGLAAYNEQFF.

This chain connects TRBV30 to TRBJ2-6, with no clear D. The CDR3 loop spans 16 amino acids. The germline CDR1 and CDR2 sequences are GTSNPN and SVGIG (reference sequence). Trimming shortened V by 0 bases and J by 0 bases, and 9 bases separated the two germline ends. CDR3 bases: TGTGCCTGGAGTGTAAGACCAGGCTCTGGGGCCAACGTCCTGACTTTC. Translating it yields CAWSVRPGSGANVLTF.

In its sample, this clone was seen a few times. The chain links TRBV5-1 to TRBJ2-5; D not certain. The CDR3 has 16 amino acids. Deletions cut 0 bases from V and 5 bases from J, with 17 bases between. Germline V gene lookup returns CDR1 SGHRS and CDR2 YFSETQ. The CDR3 loop reads CASSLERPSSAETQYF. The CDR3 DNA reads TGCGCCAGCAGCTTGGAAAGGCCTAGTTCTGCGGAGACCCAGTACTTC. Full variable domain (missing parts from reference TRBV5-1 and TRBJ2-5): KAGVTQTPRYLIKTRGQQVTLSCSPISGHRSVSWYQQTPGQGLQFLFEYFSETQRNKGNFPGRFSGRQFSNSRSEMNVSTLELGDSALYLCASSLERPSSAETQYFGPGTRLLVL.

In DNA, the CDR3 is TGCGCCAGCAGCCAAGAGGGCACTTCGTACAATGAGCAGTTCTTC. Translated: CASSQEGTSYNEQFF. The chain employs TRBV4-1 and TRBJ2-1; D unclear. CDR3 length equals 15 residues. V dropped 0 bases and J dropped 4 bases, with 10 bases sitting between them. Germline V CDR1 and CDR2: MGHRA, YSYEKL.

The gene calls are TRBV30 and TRBJ1-5; D gene ambiguous. The ends were cut back, 2 bases at V and 1 base at J, with 3 bases in the middle. The CDR3 is made up of 12 amino acids. CDR1 is GTSNPN and CDR2 is SVGIG in the germline V gene (reference sequence). As DNA, the CDR3 is TGTGCCTGGAGTTTAAGCAATCAGCCCCAGCATTTT. Residues: CAWSLSNQPQHF.

The gene calls are TRBV30 and TRBJ1-2, with 10 bases lining up with TRBD1. J gave up 13 bases and V 0 bases, and 14 bases lay outside the gene matches. From germline, CDR1 is GTSNPN and CDR2 SVGIG (reference sequence). The CDR3 totals 15 residues. CDR3 sequence reads: CAWSVRVPGQGTVTF. The DNA for the CDR3 is TGTGCCTGGAGTGTACGGGTTCCGGGACAGGGGACCGTCACCTTC.

The V call is TRBV7-3, the J call TRBJ2-5; TRBD1 agrees at 9 bases. J was trimmed by 3 bases and V by 0 bases; bases with no gene match: 2. In germline, CDR1 is SGHTA, CDR2 FQGTGA. CDR3 length: 15 residues. The CDR3, as DNA: TGTGCCAGCAGCTTAACCGGACAGGGGAAAGAGACCCAGTACTTC. This encodes CASSLTGQGKETQYF.

V usage is TRBV7-3 and J usage is TRBJ1-1, with D perhaps matching TRBD1 (5 bases). CDR1 SGHTA and CDR2 FQGTGA come from the germline V gene. V shed 4 bases and J shed 7 bases, with 13 bases lying between them. The CDR3 consists of 13 residues. This CDR3 is CASSSGTPREAFF. CDR3 nucleotides: TGTGCCAGCAGCTCAGGGACGCCACGTGAAGCTTTCTTT.